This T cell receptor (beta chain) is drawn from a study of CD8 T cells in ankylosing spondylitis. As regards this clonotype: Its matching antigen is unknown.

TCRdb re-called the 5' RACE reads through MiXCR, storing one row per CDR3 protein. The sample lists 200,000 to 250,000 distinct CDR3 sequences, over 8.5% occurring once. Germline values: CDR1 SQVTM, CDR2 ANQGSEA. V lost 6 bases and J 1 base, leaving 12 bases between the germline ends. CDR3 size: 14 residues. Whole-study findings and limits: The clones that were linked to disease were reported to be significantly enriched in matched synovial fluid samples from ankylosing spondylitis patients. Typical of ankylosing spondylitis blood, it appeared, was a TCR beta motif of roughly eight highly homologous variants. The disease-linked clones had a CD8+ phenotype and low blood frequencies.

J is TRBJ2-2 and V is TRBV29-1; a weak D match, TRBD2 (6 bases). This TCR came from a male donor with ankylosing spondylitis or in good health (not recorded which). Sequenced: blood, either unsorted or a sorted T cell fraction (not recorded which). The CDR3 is CSVTRELNTGELFF. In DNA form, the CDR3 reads TGCAGCGTGACACGGGAGCTGAACACCGGGGAGCTGTTTTTT.